These 5 T cell receptor beta chains came from one sample sequenced in a study of OX40 agonist ivuxolimab in advanced cancers. The table came from immunoSEQ multiplex PCR; TCRdb's copy has only in-frame clones and leaves some out. The sample has under 90,000 clones, approximately 86% seen once; the top ten hold about 1%. This specimen was CD4+ or CD8+ T cells sorted from blood, taken in a trial of the OX40 agonist ivuxolimab. The source of these receptors is an adult with an advanced solid tumor such as melanoma, head and neck, liver or kidney cancer.

This chain uses TRBV19 with TRBJ2-7, with 7 nucleotides matching TRBD1. Germline loops: CDR1 LNHDA, CDR2 SQIVND (reference sequence). There are 15 residues in the CDR3. V lost 4 bases, J lost 8 bases, and 14 bases stayed unmatched. The CDR3 DNA follows: TGTGCCAGTAGTAAGTCCGGACAGGCAGCTACGCAGCAGTACTTC. Translated: CASSKSGQAATQQYF.

This chain joins TRBV6-1 and TRBJ1-5; no clear D. Germline CDR1 reads MNHNS; CDR2 reads SASEGT. This CDR3 spans 13 amino acids. V was trimmed by 6 bases and J by 4 bases, leaving 10 bases between them. CDR3 sequence: CASSPESNQPQHF. DNA of the CDR3: TGTGCCAGCAGCCCGGAGTCTAATCAGCCCCAGCATTTT.

This chain uses TRBV6-1 with TRBJ2-3; D is possibly TRBD1 (5 bases). The CDR3 runs 15 residues. The germline CDR1 and CDR2 sequences are MNHNS and SASEGT. The V end lost 1 base, the J end lost 4 bases, and 12 bases lay between the germline ends. CDR3 amino acids: CASSEGQVGPDTQYF. For the CDR3, the DNA is TGTGCCAGCAGTGAAGGGCAGGTGGGGCCAGATACGCAGTATTTT.

This sequence joins TRBV11-2 and TRBJ2-7, with 7 bases matching TRBD1. Germline CDR1 SGHAT, CDR2 FQNNGV. The junction had 8 bases not matched to a gene; V was cut back by 2 bases and J by 7 bases. The CDR3 sequence is 14 residues long. DNA of the CDR3: TGTGCCAGCAGCTTAATAGAGGGGGCTGGTGAGCAGTACTTC. It encodes CASSLIEGAGEQYF.

V is TRBV5-4 and J is TRBJ2-1; D remains ambiguous. Deletions cut 3 bases from V and 6 bases from J, with 7 bases between. The V gene's germline CDR1 is SGHNT and CDR2 YYREEE (reference sequence). The CDR3 is made up of 12 amino acids. Here the CDR3 reads CASSWGFNEQFF. The CDR3 nucleotides are TGTGCCAGCAGCTGGGGTTTCAATGAGCAGTTCTTC.